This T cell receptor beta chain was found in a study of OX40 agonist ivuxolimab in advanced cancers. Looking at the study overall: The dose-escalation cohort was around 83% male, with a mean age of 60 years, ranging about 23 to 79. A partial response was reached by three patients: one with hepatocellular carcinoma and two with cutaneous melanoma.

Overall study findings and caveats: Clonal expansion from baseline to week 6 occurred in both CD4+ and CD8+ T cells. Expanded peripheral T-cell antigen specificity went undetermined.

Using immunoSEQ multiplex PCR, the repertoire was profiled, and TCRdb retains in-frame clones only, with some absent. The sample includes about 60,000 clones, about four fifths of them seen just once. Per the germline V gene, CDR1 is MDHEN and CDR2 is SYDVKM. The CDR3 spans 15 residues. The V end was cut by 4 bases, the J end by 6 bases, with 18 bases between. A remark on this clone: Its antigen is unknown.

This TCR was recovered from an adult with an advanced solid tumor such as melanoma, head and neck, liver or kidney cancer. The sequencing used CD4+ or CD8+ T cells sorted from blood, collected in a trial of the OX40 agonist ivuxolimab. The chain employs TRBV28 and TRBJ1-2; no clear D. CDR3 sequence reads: CASSYPEGLRHGYTF. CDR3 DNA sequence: TGTGCCAGCAGTTACCCGGAGGGTTTAAGGCATGGCTACACCTTC.